This is a list of T cell receptor beta chains from one sample in a study of T cell repertoires in cytomegalovirus infection. MiXCR, run by TCRdb on the reads, gives a single entry per CDR3 protein. The table records around 440,000 distinct CDR3 sequences, roughly 10% of them present only once. The sample was PBMCs. The receptor set was obtained from a human donor in good health (CMV status not recorded). Some clones in this sample may be carry-over from other donors' samples. Each CDR3 is given without its conserved first and last residue. The order of the fields is J gene, V gene, CDR3 protein.

>TRBJ2-2|TRBV6-2/TRBV6-3
ASRPLGSGELF
>TRBJ1-1|TRBV7-2
ASRDRRNTEAF
>TRBJ2-3|TRBV29-1
SVEEPTDTQY
>TRBJ2-2|TRBV20-1
SARGTGGAGELF
>TRBJ1-3|TRBV18
ASSVPGQGHSGNTIY
>TRBJ2-3|TRBV12-3/TRBV12-4
ASSSWTASTDTQY
>TRBJ2-1|TRBV30
AWQVSGDEQF
>TRBJ1-2|TRBV6-6
ASSFSFGGDGYT
>TRBJ2-7|TRBV27
ASAAGGSYEQY
>TRBJ2-1|TRBV10-3
AISPGLAGAYNEQF
>TRBJ2-2|TRBV29-1
SGYQGSGTGELF
>TRBJ1-6|TRBV4-1
ASSSPGRTNSPLH
>TRBJ2-4|TRBV27
ASTDGGAKNIQY
>TRBJ1-1|TRBV5-4
ASSWWGRNTEAF
>TRBJ2-2|TRBV7-3
ASSVGTGELF
>TRBJ2-7|TRBV20-1
SAQDRGGVYEQY
>TRBJ1-5|TRBV9
ASSPGGAGGRQPQH
>TRBJ2-3|TRBV29-1
SLAEGGVTDTQY
>TRBJ2-3|TRBV20-1
SARGLTGDTQY
>TRBJ1-6|TRBV23-1
ASSQGATLQLDYNSPLH
>TRBJ2-5|TRBV28
ASSGPGQGQETQY
>TRBJ2-7|TRBV7-9
ASSYTQGIRLY
>TRBJ1-5|TRBV5-5
ASSADSNQPQH
>TRBJ2-3|TRBV5-6
ASSWASTDTQY
>TRBJ1-3|TRBV12-3/TRBV12-4
ASWTMFSGNTIY
>TRBJ1-4|TRBV11-3
ANVQGAANEKLF
>TRBJ2-4|TRBV2
ASSDSKNIQY
>TRBJ2-5|TRBV7-9
ASSLESWQGETQY
>TRBJ2-7|TRBV25-1
ASSVSGSMGEQY
>TRBJ1-2|TRBV4-1
ASSQSPRREAGYT
>TRBJ2-7|TRBV7-3
ASSLKGQGSYEQY
>TRBJ2-7|TRBV19
ASSPRDLNYEQY
>TRBJ1-5|TRBV19
ASRNGGGRGNQPQH
>TRBJ1-4|TRBV5-1
ASSLVPGGDEKLF
>TRBJ2-1|TRBV24-1
ATSGPGEEQF
>TRBJ2-7|TRBV7-2
ASYSPTSGRYEQY
>TRBJ1-6|TRBV10-3
AISGTDNSPLH
>TRBJ2-1|TRBV7-3
ASSGGTGTYNEQF
>TRBJ2-1|TRBV19
ASSIEGVGSYNEQF
>TRBJ1-1|TRBV12-5
ASGLGGNTEAF
>TRBJ2-2|TRBV15
ATSSGNTGELF
>TRBJ2-6|TRBV7-9
ASSLADRGTSGANVLT
>TRBJ1-1|TRBV14
ASSGRGGGADTEAF
>TRBJ1-1|TRBV28
ASSEYLSFIGLPDGGNTEAF
>TRBJ2-3|TRBV7-2
ASSLPGGPTDTQY
>TRBJ1-5|TRBV12-3/TRBV12-4
ASSLGQGGNNQPQH
>TRBJ2-6|TRBV2
AGQGISGANVLT
>TRBJ2-5|TRBV19
ASSSRDPGAQY
>TRBJ2-6|TRBV14
ASSQEGRAGANVLT
>TRBJ2-7|TRBV5-5
ASSLSGGPSYEQY
>TRBJ2-2|TRBV12-5
ASGFGTGYTGELF
>TRBJ1-3|TRBV20-1
SAGTGASDTIY
>TRBJ1-5|TRBV28
ASRDGTGLFQPQH
>TRBJ2-6|TRBV4-2
ASSQERFGAGGSGANVLT
>TRBJ2-2|TRBV12-3/TRBV12-4
ASSPDREVPGELF
>TRBJ1-1|TRBV4-1
ASSLSGGQGSTEAF
>TRBJ2-3|TRBV10-3
ATIGTDTDTQY
>TRBJ2-7|TRBV28
ASSRTLYEQY
>TRBJ1-6|TRBV6-6
ASSYSDPPSSYNSPLH
>TRBJ1-1|TRBV6-1
ASSEAGSTGGRAEAF